A selection of T cell receptor beta chains follows, all from one sample in a study of glioma-infiltrating T cells. In TCRdb, the multiplex PCR reads were re-called with MiXCR into one record per CDR3 protein. This sample has about 180,000 distinct CDR3 sequences; around 45% occur once, and the top ten carry 4% to 6.5%. The sample was glioma tissue, nonneoplastic brain tissue, or PBMCs (not recorded which). These receptors all come from a human donor with low-grade glioma or glioblastoma, undergoing nonglioma brain surgery, or in good health (not recorded which). Both conserved end residues are part of each CDR3. A D gene is named only where the DNA matches it firmly. Not all rows give a size; the values are once, few, many and, for expanded clones, a class.

d_call: NA; j_call: TRBJ2-3; v_call: TRBV29-1; clone_size: NA; cdr3_aa: CSVTVANTQYF; cdr3_nt: TGCAGCGTTACCGTCGCTAATACGCAGTATTTT
d_call: TRBD2; j_call: TRBJ2-1; v_call: TRBV27; clone_size: many; cdr3_aa: CASSLRAGVEQFF; cdr3_nt: TGTGCCAGCAGTTTACGAGCGGGAGTTGAGCAGTTCTTC
d_call: NA; j_call: TRBJ1-5; v_call: TRBV19; clone_size: NA; cdr3_aa: CASGRTGTSSNQPQHF; cdr3_nt: TGTGCCAGTGGGAGGACTGGAACGTCGTCGAATCAGCCCCAGCATTTT
d_call: NA; j_call: TRBJ2-7; v_call: TRBV6-1; clone_size: NA; cdr3_aa: CASSTNSGSLDEQYF; cdr3_nt: TGTGCCAGCAGTACGAATAGCGGATCTCTGGACGAGCAGTACTTC
d_call: TRBD1; j_call: TRBJ2-7; v_call: TRBV30; clone_size: NA; cdr3_aa: CAWRGKYRGSYEQYF; cdr3_nt: TGTGCCTGGAGGGGGAAGTACAGGGGGTCCTACGAGCAGTACTTC
d_call: NA; j_call: TRBJ2-3; v_call: TRBV14; clone_size: NA; cdr3_aa: CASSQDDSFTQYF; cdr3_nt: TGTGCCAGCAGCCAAGATGACTCGTTTACGCAGTATTTT
d_call: NA; j_call: TRBJ2-3; v_call: TRBV10-3; clone_size: NA; cdr3_aa: CAISDPTFRDTQYF; cdr3_nt: TGTGCCATCAGTGATCCCACTTTTCGTGATACGCAGTATTTT
d_call: TRBD2; j_call: TRBJ2-1; v_call: TRBV20-1; clone_size: NA; cdr3_aa: CSVGLEGGNEQFF; cdr3_nt: TGCAGCGTTGGACTAGAGGGTGGGAATGAGCAGTTCTTC
d_call: NA; j_call: TRBJ2-4; v_call: TRBV27; clone_size: NA; cdr3_aa: CASSLASALAKNIQYF; cdr3_nt: TGTGCCAGCAGTTTAGCCTCGGCCCTAGCCAAAAACATTCAGTACTTC
d_call: NA; j_call: TRBJ2-2; v_call: TRBV19; clone_size: NA; cdr3_aa: CASRKGPYTGELFF; cdr3_nt: TGTGCCAGTAGGAAGGGACCCTACACCGGGGAGCTGTTTTTT
d_call: TRBD1; j_call: TRBJ1-1; v_call: TRBV5-4; clone_size: few; cdr3_aa: CASSLSGGTNTEAFF; cdr3_nt: TGTGCCAGCAGCTTATCAGGGGGAACGAACACTGAAGCTTTCTTT
d_call: NA; j_call: TRBJ1-5; v_call: TRBV6-1; clone_size: many; cdr3_aa: CASRSQGFRNQPQHF; cdr3_nt: TGTGCCAGCAGATCACAGGGTTTTCGGAATCAGCCCCAGCATTTT
d_call: TRBD2; j_call: TRBJ2-7; v_call: TRBV24-1; clone_size: many; cdr3_aa: CATSAGRPSYEQYF; cdr3_nt: TGTGCCACCAGCGCCGGGAGGCCCTCCTACGAGCAGTACTTC
d_call: TRBD1; j_call: TRBJ2-1; v_call: TRBV19; clone_size: NA; cdr3_aa: CASSPSPTGLRYNEQFF; cdr3_nt: TGTGCCAGTAGTCCCAGTCCGACAGGGCTCCGGTACAATGAGCAGTTCTTC
d_call: NA; j_call: TRBJ2-1; v_call: TRBV24-1; clone_size: many; cdr3_aa: CATSDPEPRNSYNEQFF; cdr3_nt: TGTGCCACCAGTGATCCAGAACCGCGGAACTCCTACAATGAGCAGTTCTTC
d_call: TRBD2; j_call: TRBJ2-1; v_call: TRBV19; clone_size: NA; cdr3_aa: CASSTTSVRENEQFF; cdr3_nt: TGTGCCAGTAGTACGACTAGCGTGAGGGAAAATGAGCAGTTCTTC
d_call: TRBD1; j_call: TRBJ1-1; v_call: TRBV30; clone_size: few; cdr3_aa: CAWSARQGVEAFF; cdr3_nt: TGTGCCTGGAGTGCACGACAGGGGGTGGAAGCTTTCTTT
d_call: NA; j_call: TRBJ1-2; v_call: TRBV14; clone_size: NA; cdr3_aa: CASSPRAVTYGYTF; cdr3_nt: TGTGCCAGCAGTCCACGGGCAGTAACCTATGGCTACACCTTC
d_call: TRBD2; j_call: TRBJ2-1; v_call: TRBV7-9; clone_size: NA; cdr3_aa: CASSNGLAGGPEQFF; cdr3_nt: TGTGCCAGCAGCAACGGACTAGCGGGAGGGCCTGAGCAGTTCTTC
d_call: NA; j_call: TRBJ2-7; v_call: TRBV27; clone_size: many; cdr3_aa: CASSLSRGYEQYF; cdr3_nt: TGTGCCAGCAGTTTATCCCGGGGATACGAGCAGTACTTC
d_call: NA; j_call: TRBJ2-1; v_call: TRBV29-1; clone_size: once; cdr3_aa: CSVESGRNVQFF; cdr3_nt: TGCAGCGTTGAAAGTGGGAGAAATGTGCAGTTCTTC
d_call: TRBD2; j_call: TRBJ2-4; v_call: TRBV2; clone_size: NA; cdr3_aa: CASERGAAKNIEYF; cdr3_nt: TGTGCCAGTGAGCGGGGCGCAGCCAAAAACATTGAGTACTTC
d_call: NA; j_call: TRBJ2-7; v_call: TRBV7-6; clone_size: NA; cdr3_aa: CASSPNSGAYEQYF; cdr3_nt: TGTGCCAGCAGCCCGAATAGCGGAGCCTACGAGCAGTACTTC
d_call: NA; j_call: TRBJ1-5; v_call: TRBV20-1; clone_size: many; cdr3_aa: CSAREVEDGQPQHF; cdr3_nt: TGCAGTGCTAGAGAGGTGGAGGATGGTCAGCCCCAGCATTTT
d_call: NA; j_call: TRBJ2-3; v_call: TRBV19; clone_size: NA; cdr3_aa: CASSNRWDTQYF; cdr3_nt: TGTGCCAGTAGTAACAGATGGGATACGCAGTATTTT
d_call: NA; j_call: TRBJ1-6; v_call: TRBV6-1; clone_size: many; cdr3_aa: CASSERKEGQLSLRSYNSPLHF; cdr3_nt: TGTGCCAGCAGTGAAAGGAAGGAGGGACAATTAAGTCTACGGTCCTATAATTCACCCCTCCACTTT
d_call: NA; j_call: TRBJ2-3; v_call: TRBV4-1; clone_size: NA; cdr3_aa: CASSQGGSDTQYF; cdr3_nt: TGCGCCAGCAGCCAAGGGGGGTCCGATACGCAGTATTTT
d_call: TRBD1; j_call: TRBJ2-2; v_call: TRBV28; clone_size: NA; cdr3_aa: CASSFRIPTGDAGELFF; cdr3_nt: TGTGCCAGCAGTTTCCGAATTCCCACAGGGGACGCCGGGGAGCTGTTTTTT
d_call: NA; j_call: TRBJ2-7; v_call: TRBV29-1; clone_size: NA; cdr3_aa: CSVGWVGSTEQYF; cdr3_nt: TGCAGCGTTGGATGGGTGGGCAGCACCGAGCAGTACTTC